The 19 T cell receptor beta chains below all came from one sample that was sequenced in a study of human T cells and chemical hapten exposure. The time point was: patch test 1, 2 weeks after DPC sensitization. This sample's treatment: therapeutic diphenylcyclopropenone sensitization with weekly scalp DPC. TCRdb recomputed calls from the RACE reads with MiXCR, one row per CDR3 protein. This table holds about 120,000 distinct CDR3 sequences, roughly an eighth found once. Sequenced material: whole blood, taken in connection with sensitization to the hapten diphenylcyclopropenone (DPC). Receptors originate from a man in his late teens or twenties with alopecia areata. Some clones in this sample may be carry-over from other donors' samples.

The chain recombines TRBV2 with TRBJ1-2; D remains ambiguous. There are 10 residues in the CDR3. Trimming removed 1 base from V and 7 bases from J, with 1 base in between. The V gene's germline CDR1 is SNHLY and CDR2 FYNNEI. The CDR3 bases are TGTGCCAGCAGTGAAGTTGGCTACACCTTC. Translated: CASSEVGYTF.

A few counts support this clonotype. J is TRBJ1-4 and V is TRBV7-8; D is unclear. Trimming removed 3 bases from V and 3 bases from J, with 5 bases in between. The CDR3 has 13 residues. Germline CDR1 reads SGHVS; CDR2 reads FQNEAQ. CDR3: CASSLMANEKLFF. The CDR3 DNA reads TGTGCCAGCAGCTTGATGGCTAATGAAAAACTGTTTTTT. Together with reference TRBV7-8 and TRBJ1-4, the CDR3 gives the full variable domain: GAGVSQSPRYKVAKRGQDVALRCDPISGHVSLFWYQQALGQGPEFLTYFQNEAQLDKSGLPSDRFFAERPEGSVSTLKIQRTQQEDSAVYLCASSLMANEKLFFGSGTQLSVL.

This clonotype has only a few counts. The V call is TRBV25-1, the J call TRBJ2-2, with D possibly being TRBD1 (5 bases). The ends were cut back, 1 base at V and 3 bases at J, with 9 bases in the middle. The CDR3 extends over 15 amino acids. CDR1 MGHDK and CDR2 SYGVNS come from the germline V gene. CDR3: CASSEWKGYTGELFF. The CDR3 nucleotides are TGTGCCAGCAGTGAATGGAAGGGGTACACCGGGGAGCTGTTTTTT.

This clonotype was seen a few times. CDR3 region: CASSGRGWVTEAFF. The DNA for the CDR3 is TGTGCCAGCAGTGGCAGGGGGTGGGTAACTGAAGCTTTCTTT. This chain connects TRBV2 to TRBJ1-1; TRBD1 matches at 7 bases. This CDR3 spans 14 amino acids. The germline V gene encodes CDR1 SNHLY and CDR2 FYNNEI. Trimming at V came to 4 bases and at J to 5 bases, leaving 7 bases not matched to a gene.

This clonotype was detected a few times. The J gene is TRBJ2-3, the V gene TRBV20-1; 7 positions agree with TRBD1. In germline, CDR1 is DFQATT, CDR2 SNEGSKA (reference sequence). The CDR3 extends over 15 amino acids. The J segment lost 4 bases and the V segment lost 6 bases, leaving 13 bases of the junction unmatched. The CDR3 DNA reads as TGCAGTGCCCGAATCGGGCCAGGGGGATCAGATACGCAGTATTTT. It encodes CSARIGPGGSDTQYF.

The chain joins TRBV5-1 to TRBJ1-1, with D possibly TRBD1 on 6 matching bases. In germline, CDR1 is SGHRS, CDR2 YFSETQ. Trimming shortened V by 4 bases and J by 7 bases, and 17 bases separated the two germline ends. The length of the CDR3 is 14 residues. The CDR3 is CASSGHPGTREAFF. DNA for the CDR3: TGCGCCAGCAGCGGACATCCCGGGACACGTGAAGCTTTCTTT.

This clonotype was seen more than once but under ten times. This chain links TRBV18 with TRBJ1-1, with 7 positions matching TRBD1. Germline V lookup: CDR1 KGHSH, CDR2 LQKENI. Losses at the gene ends were 5 bases for V and 0 bases for J; bases not matched to a gene: 6. CDR3 length equals 15 residues. CDR3 region: CASSEGTAMNTEAFF. In DNA, the CDR3 is TGTGCCAGCTCAGAAGGGACAGCAATGAACACTGAAGCTTTCTTT.

The chain has TRBV27 and TRBJ2-5, with 7 bases that match TRBD2. Germline values: CDR1 MNHEY, CDR2 SMNVEV (reference sequence). The CDR3 has 11 residues. V shed 6 bases and J 8 bases; nucleotides not matched to a gene: 3. The CDR3 protein is CASRRERTQYF. The CDR3 DNA follows: TGTGCCAGCAGGCGGGAGAGAACCCAGTACTTC.

At least ten counts were recorded for this clonotype. The chain employs TRBV7-2 and TRBJ1-1, with D unclear. The CDR3 loop spans 11 amino acids. Trimming pared 10 bases from V and 3 bases from J, leaving 9 bases between. Germline CDR1 reads SGHTA; CDR2 reads FQGNSA. Here the CDR3 DNA reads TGTGCCACCCTAGGCGACACTGAAGCTTTCTTT. Amino acid sequence: CATLGDTEAFF.

The chain combines TRBV20-1 with TRBJ1-4; D gene unclear. Looked up from germline, CDR1 is DFQATT and CDR2 is SNEGSKA (reference sequence). The CDR3 has 16 residues. The ends were cut back, 0 bases at V and 4 bases at J, with 15 bases in the middle. The CDR3 nucleotides read TGCAGTGCTAGAGAAGGGTTTCGATTGGGTAATGAAAAACTGTTTTTT. It specifies CSAREGFRLGNEKLFF.

V and J are TRBV28 and TRBJ2-7; a weak D match, TRBD1 (5 bases). The CDR3 contains 14 residues. Per germline, CDR1 MDHEN and CDR2 SYDVKM. V lost 0 bases, J lost 13 bases, and 19 bases lay in between. This CDR3 is CASSLWAGPRIFYF. CDR3 nucleotide sequence: TGTGCCAGCAGTTTATGGGCAGGGCCCCGGATATTTTACTTC.

This clonotype was recorded a few times. The J gene is TRBJ2-3, the V gene TRBV11-2; D gene ambiguous. Germline CDR1 is SGHAT and CDR2 is FQNNGV. There are 13 residues in the CDR3. V lost 5 bases to trimming and J lost 5 bases, with 11 bases between them. Written as DNA, the CDR3 is TGTGCCAGCAGCCCCCGGACGGAAGATACGCAGTATTTT. Its protein product is CASSPRTEDTQYF.

The chain's CDR3 is CASGGHLIQPQHF. The CDR3 region has the DNA TGTGCCAGTGGGGGGCATCTGATCCAGCCCCAGCATTTT. The chain carries TRBV6-2 or TRBV6-3 and TRBJ1-5, with D tentatively TRBD1 (6 bases). The germline gives CDR1 MNHEY, CDR2 SVGEGT. Trimming removed 9 bases from V and 7 bases from J, with 16 bases in between. This CDR3 contains 13 residues.

This chain connects TRBV9 to TRBJ1-6; 7 bases are a match to TRBD1. The ends lost 0 bases at V and 8 bases at J; junction bases unmatched: 2. CDR1 is SGDLS, CDR2 YYNGEE, per germline. This CDR3 is built from 14 residues. This chain's CDR3 is CASSVAGGHSPLHF. The CDR3 region has the DNA TGTGCCAGCAGCGTAGCAGGGGGGCATTCACCCCTCCACTTT. Variable domain in full (rest from reference TRBV9 and TRBJ1-6): DSGVTQTPKHLITATGQRVTLRCSPRSGDLSVYWYQQSLDQGLQFLIQYYNGEERAKGNILERFSAQQFPDLHSELNLSSLELGDSALYFCASSVAGGHSPLHFGNGTRLTVT.

V gene TRBV7-6 combines with J gene TRBJ2-1; 12 positions agree with TRBD2. CDR1 SGHVS and CDR2 FNYEAQ come from the germline V gene. V lost 3 bases and J lost 8; bases outside the gene matches: 5. The CDR3 is 15 amino acids. For the CDR3, the DNA is TGTGCCAGCAGCTTTTCTAGCGGGGGGGCCCATGAGCAGTTCTTC. Its translation is CASSFSSGGAHEQFF.

This clonotype was seen a handful of times. CDR3 DNA: TGTGCCACGGACAGGGATCGGGCCTCTGGGGCCAACGTCCTGACTTTC. Translation: CATDRDRASGANVLTF. V gene TRBV6-2 or TRBV6-3 combines with J gene TRBJ2-6; 8 bases agree with TRBD1. This CDR3 contains 16 residues. Germline V gives CDR1 MNHEY, CDR2 SVGEGT. With 10 bases clipped from V and 0 bases from J, the junction kept 8 bases outside the gene matches.

V is TRBV7-2 and J is TRBJ1-2, with D unresolved. CDR3 length: 15 amino acids. Trimming took 3 bases from V and 3 from J, leaving 14 bases between them. The germline V gene encodes CDR1 SGHTA and CDR2 FQGNSA. CDR3 sequence: CASSLLPSRDYGYTF. CDR3 nucleotide sequence: TGTGCCAGCAGCTTGTTGCCCAGTCGGGACTATGGCTACACCTTC. The entire variable domain, with the rest obtained from reference TRBV7-2 and TRBJ1-2, is as follows: GAGVSQSPSNKVTEKGKDVELRCDPISGHTALYWYRQSLGQGLEFLIYFQGNSAPDKSGLPSDRFSAERTGGSVSTLTIQRTQQEDSAVYLCASSLLPSRDYGYTFGSGTRLTVV.

The chain uses TRBV29-1 and TRBJ2-7; 7 nucleotides match TRBD1. This CDR3 has 15 amino acids. Trimming at V came to 1 base and at J to 2 bases, leaving 8 bases not matched to a gene. The V gene's germline CDR1 is SQVTM and CDR2 ANQGSEA. The CDR3 DNA follows: TGCAGCGTTGAAGGCCCACAGGGGTACACCTACGAGCAGTACTTC. Translation: CSVEGPQGYTYEQYF.

The chain employs TRBV5-1 and TRBJ2-5; D is unclear. V was pared by 2 bases and J by 2 bases, with 13 bases between. Germline V gives CDR1 SGHRS, CDR2 YFSETQ. The CDR3 runs 15 residues. CDR3 in amino acids: CASSFDGAQQETQYF. CDR3 in DNA: TGCGCCAGCAGCTTCGACGGAGCCCAACAAGAGACCCAGTACTTC.